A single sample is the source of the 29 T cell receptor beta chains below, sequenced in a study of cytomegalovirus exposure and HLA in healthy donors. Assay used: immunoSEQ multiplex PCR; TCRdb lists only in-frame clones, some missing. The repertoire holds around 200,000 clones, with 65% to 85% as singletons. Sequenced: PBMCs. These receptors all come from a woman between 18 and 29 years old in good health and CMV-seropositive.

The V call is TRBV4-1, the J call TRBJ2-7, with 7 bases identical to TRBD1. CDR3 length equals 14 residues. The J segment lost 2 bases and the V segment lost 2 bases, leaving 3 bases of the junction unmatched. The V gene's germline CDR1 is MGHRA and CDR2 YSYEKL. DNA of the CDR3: TGCGCCAGCAGCCAACCGGGACAGACCTACGAGCAGTACTTC. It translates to CASSQPGQTYEQYF.

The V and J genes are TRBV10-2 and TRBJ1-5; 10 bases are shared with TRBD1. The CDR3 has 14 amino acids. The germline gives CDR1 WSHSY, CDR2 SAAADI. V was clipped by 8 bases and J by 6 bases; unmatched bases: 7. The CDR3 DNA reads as TGCGCCAGCGCCGATCGGGACAGGGGTCAGCCCCAGCATTTT. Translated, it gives CASADRDRGQPQHF.

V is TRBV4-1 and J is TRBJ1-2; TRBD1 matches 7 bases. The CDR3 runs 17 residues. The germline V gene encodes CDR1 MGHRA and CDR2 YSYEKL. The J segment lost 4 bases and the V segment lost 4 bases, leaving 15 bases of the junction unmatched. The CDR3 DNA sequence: TGCGCCAGCAGCCGCTCCGTGGAGGGGGCTCAATCCTATGGCTACACCTTC. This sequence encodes CASSRSVEGAQSYGYTF.

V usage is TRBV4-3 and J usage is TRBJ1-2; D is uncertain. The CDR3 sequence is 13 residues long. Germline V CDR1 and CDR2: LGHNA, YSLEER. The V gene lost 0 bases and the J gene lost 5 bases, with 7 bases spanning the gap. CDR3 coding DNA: TGCGCCAGCAGCCAAGATGGGCTATATGGCTACACCTTC. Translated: CASSQDGLYGYTF.

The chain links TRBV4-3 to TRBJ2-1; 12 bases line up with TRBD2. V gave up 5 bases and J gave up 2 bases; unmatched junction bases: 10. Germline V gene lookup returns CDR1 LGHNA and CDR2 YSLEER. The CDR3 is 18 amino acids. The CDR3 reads CASSSGLAGRITYNEQFF. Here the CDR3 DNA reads TGCGCCAGCAGCTCGGGACTAGCGGGTCGGATTACCTACAATGAGCAGTTCTTC.

The CDR3 bases are TGTGCCAGCAGCTTGGGTGACAGGACGCTCGATTTCTTT. Its translation: CASSLGDRTLDFF. The V call is TRBV5-5, the J call TRBJ1-1, with TRBD1 as a possible D gene (6 bases). The CDR3 sequence is 13 residues long. The germline CDR1 and CDR2 sequences are SGHKS and YYEKEE (reference sequence). Trimming removed 0 bases at V and 13 bases at J, with 16 bases between.

The CDR3, as DNA: TGCGCCAGCAGCCAAGAATCCGGGGGCACTGAAGCTTTCTTT. Translating gives CASSQESGGTEAFF. The V gene is TRBV4-3, the J gene TRBJ1-1; weak D call: TRBD1 (5 bases). CDR3 length equals 14 residues. In germline, CDR1 is LGHNA, CDR2 YSLEER. V was clipped by 0 bases and J by 4 bases, with 9 bases between them.

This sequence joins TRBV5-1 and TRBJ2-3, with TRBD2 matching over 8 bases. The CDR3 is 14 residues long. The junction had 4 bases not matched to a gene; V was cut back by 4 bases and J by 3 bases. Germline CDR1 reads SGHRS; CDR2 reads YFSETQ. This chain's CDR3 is CASSIGTRTDTQYF. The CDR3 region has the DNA TGCGCCAGCAGCATCGGGACTAGGACAGATACGCAGTATTTT. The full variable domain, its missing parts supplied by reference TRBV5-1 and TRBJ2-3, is KAGVTQTPRYLIKTRGQQVTLSCSPISGHRSVSWYQQTPGQGLQFLFEYFSETQRNKGNFPGRFSGRQFSNSRSEMNVSTLELGDSALYLCASSIGTRTDTQYFGPGTRLTVL.

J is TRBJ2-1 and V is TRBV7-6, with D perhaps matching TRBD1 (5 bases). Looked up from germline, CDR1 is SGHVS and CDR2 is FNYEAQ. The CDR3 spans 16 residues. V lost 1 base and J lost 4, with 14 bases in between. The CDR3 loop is CASSLGRQGVYNEQFF. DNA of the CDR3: TGTGCCAGCAGCTTAGGGCGCCAGGGTGTTTACAATGAGCAGTTCTTC.

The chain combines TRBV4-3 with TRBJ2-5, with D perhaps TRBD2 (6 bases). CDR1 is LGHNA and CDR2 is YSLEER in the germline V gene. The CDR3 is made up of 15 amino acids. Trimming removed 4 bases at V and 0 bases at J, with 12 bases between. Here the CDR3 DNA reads TGCGCCAGCAGCCGAGTACGGGGGAACCAAGAGACCCAGTACTTC. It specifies CASSRVRGNQETQYF.

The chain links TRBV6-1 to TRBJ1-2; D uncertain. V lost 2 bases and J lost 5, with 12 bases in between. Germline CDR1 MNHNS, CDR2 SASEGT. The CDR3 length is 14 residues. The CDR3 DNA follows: TGTGCCAGCAGTGAAATTTCGGGGAAATATGGCTACACCTTC. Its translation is CASSEISGKYGYTF.

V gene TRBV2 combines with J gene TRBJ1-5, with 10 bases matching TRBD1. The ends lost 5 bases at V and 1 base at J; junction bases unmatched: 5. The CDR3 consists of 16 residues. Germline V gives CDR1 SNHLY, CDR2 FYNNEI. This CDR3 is CASSSDRGASNQPQHF. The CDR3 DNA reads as TGTGCCAGCAGTTCGGACAGGGGGGCGAGCAATCAGCCCCAGCATTTT.

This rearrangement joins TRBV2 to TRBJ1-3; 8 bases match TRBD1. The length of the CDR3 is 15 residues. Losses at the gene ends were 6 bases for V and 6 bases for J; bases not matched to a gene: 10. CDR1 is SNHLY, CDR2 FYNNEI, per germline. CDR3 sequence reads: CASRDGTGAINTIYF. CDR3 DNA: TGTGCCAGCAGGGACGGGACAGGAGCAATAAACACCATATATTTT. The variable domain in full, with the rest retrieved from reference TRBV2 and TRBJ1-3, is EPEVTQTPSHQVTQMGQEVILRCVPISNHLYFYWYRQILGQKVEFLVSFYNNEISEKSEIFDDQFSVERPDGSNFTLKIRSTKLEDSAMYFCASRDGTGAINTIYFGEGSWLTVV.

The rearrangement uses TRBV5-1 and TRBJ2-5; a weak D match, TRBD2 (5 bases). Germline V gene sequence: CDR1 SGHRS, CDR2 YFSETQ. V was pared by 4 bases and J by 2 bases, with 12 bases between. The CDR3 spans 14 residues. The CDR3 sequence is CASSRDGDQETQYF. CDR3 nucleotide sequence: TGCGCCAGCAGCCGCGACGGGGATCAAGAGACCCAGTACTTC. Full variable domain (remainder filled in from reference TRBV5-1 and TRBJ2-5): KAGVTQTPRYLIKTRGQQVTLSCSPISGHRSVSWYQQTPGQGLQFLFEYFSETQRNKGNFPGRFSGRQFSNSRSEMNVSTLELGDSALYLCASSRDGDQETQYFGPGTRLLVL.

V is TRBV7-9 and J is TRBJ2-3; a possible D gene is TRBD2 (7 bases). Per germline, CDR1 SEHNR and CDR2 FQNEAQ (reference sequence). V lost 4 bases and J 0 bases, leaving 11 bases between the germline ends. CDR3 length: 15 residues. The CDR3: CASSSRGASTDTQYF. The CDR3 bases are TGTGCCAGCAGCTCCCGGGGGGCTAGCACAGATACGCAGTATTTT.

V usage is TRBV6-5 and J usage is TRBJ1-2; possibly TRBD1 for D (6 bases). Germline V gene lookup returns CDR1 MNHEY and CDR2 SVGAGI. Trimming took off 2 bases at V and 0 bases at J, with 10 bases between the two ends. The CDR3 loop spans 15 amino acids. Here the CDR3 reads CASSYTRTANYGYTF. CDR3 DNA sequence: TGTGCCAGCAGTTACACTCGGACAGCTAACTATGGCTACACCTTC.

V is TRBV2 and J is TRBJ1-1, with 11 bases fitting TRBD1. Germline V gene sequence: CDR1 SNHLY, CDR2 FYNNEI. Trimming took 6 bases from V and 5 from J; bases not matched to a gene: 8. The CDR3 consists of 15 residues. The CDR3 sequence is CASRGDRGFGTEAFF. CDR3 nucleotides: TGTGCCAGCAGGGGGGACAGGGGGTTTGGGACTGAAGCTTTCTTT.

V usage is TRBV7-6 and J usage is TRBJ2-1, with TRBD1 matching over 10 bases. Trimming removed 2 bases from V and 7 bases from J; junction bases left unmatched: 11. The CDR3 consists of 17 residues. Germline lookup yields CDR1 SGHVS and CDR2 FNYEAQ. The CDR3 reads CASSLRGRDRGGNEQFF. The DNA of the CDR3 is TGTGCCAGCAGCTTAAGGGGCCGGGACAGGGGAGGGAATGAGCAGTTCTTC.

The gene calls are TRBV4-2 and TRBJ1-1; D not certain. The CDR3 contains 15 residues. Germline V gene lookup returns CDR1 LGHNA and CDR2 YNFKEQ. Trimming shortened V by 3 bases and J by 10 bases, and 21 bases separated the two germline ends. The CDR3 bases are TGTGCCAGCAGCCAGGTTGACACAGCCACGGGAGGAGCTTTCTTT. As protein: CASSQVDTATGGAFF.

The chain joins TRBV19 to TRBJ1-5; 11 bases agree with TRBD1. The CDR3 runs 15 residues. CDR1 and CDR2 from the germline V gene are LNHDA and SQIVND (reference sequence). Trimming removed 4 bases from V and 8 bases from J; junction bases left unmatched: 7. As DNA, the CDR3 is TGTGCCAGTAGTAGTAGGACAGGGGGCAGTGAGCCCCAGCATTTT. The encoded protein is CASSSRTGGSEPQHF.

Here the CDR3 DNA reads TGTGCCAGCAGGGAAGACAGGGAAAATCAGCCCCAGCATTTT. Protein product: CASREDRENQPQHF. The chain recombines TRBV28 with TRBJ1-5; 7 nucleotides match TRBD1. V lost 6 bases and J lost 4; bases outside the gene matches: 6. Germline V gene lookup returns CDR1 MDHEN and CDR2 SYDVKM. This CDR3 has 14 residues.

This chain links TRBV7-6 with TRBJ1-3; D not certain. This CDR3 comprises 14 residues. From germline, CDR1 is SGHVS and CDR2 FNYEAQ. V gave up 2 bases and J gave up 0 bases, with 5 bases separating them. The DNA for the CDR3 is TGTGCCAGCAGCTTAATGTACTCTGGAAACACCATATATTTT. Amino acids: CASSLMYSGNTIYF.

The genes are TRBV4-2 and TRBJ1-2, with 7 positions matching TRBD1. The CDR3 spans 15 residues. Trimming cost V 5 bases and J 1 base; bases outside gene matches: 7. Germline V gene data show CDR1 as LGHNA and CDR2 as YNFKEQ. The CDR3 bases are TGTGCCAGCAGCACGCGACAGGGACATAACTATGGCTACACCTTC. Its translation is CASSTRQGHNYGYTF.

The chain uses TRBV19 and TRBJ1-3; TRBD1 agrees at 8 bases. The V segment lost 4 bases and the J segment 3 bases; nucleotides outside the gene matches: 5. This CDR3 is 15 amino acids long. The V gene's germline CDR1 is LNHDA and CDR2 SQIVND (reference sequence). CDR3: CASSTTGEYGNTIYF. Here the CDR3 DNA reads TGTGCCAGTAGTACGACAGGGGAGTATGGAAACACCATATATTTT.

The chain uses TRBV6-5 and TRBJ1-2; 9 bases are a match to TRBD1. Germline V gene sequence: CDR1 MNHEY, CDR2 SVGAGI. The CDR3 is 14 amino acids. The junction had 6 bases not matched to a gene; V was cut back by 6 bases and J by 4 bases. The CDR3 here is CASRPGDRAYGYTF. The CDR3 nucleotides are TGTGCCAGCAGGCCCGGGGACAGGGCCTATGGCTACACCTTC.

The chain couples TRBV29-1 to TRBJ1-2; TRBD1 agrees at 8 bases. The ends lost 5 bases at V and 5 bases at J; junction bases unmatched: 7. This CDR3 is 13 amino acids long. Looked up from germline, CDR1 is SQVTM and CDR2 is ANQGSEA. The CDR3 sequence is CSVPQQGVYGYTF. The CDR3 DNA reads TGCAGCGTTCCGCAACAGGGGGTTTATGGCTACACCTTC.

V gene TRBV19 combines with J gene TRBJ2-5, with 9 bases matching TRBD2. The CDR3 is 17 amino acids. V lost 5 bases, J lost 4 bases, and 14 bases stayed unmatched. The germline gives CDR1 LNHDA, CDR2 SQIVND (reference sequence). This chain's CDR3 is CASSSRGGWEEVETQYF. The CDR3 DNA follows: TGTGCCAGTAGTTCGCGGGGGGGATGGGAAGAAGTAGAGACCCAGTACTTC.

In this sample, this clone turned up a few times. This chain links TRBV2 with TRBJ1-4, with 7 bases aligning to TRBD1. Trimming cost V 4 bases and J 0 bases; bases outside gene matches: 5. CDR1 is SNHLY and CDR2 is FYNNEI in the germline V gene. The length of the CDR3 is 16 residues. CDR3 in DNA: TGTGCCAGCAGTGGGTTACAGGGGTCAACTAATGAAAAACTGTTTTTT. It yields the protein CASSGLQGSTNEKLFF.

CDR3 sequence reads: CASSNGAGVSGYTF. Here the CDR3 DNA reads TGTGCCAGCAGCAACGGGGCGGGAGTGAGTGGCTACACCTTC. The chain employs TRBV7-9 and TRBJ1-2; maybe TRBD1 (5 bases). Trimming took 5 bases from V and 7 from J, leaving 17 bases between them. The germline V gene has CDR1 SEHNR and CDR2 FQNEAQ (reference sequence). CDR3 size: 14 residues.